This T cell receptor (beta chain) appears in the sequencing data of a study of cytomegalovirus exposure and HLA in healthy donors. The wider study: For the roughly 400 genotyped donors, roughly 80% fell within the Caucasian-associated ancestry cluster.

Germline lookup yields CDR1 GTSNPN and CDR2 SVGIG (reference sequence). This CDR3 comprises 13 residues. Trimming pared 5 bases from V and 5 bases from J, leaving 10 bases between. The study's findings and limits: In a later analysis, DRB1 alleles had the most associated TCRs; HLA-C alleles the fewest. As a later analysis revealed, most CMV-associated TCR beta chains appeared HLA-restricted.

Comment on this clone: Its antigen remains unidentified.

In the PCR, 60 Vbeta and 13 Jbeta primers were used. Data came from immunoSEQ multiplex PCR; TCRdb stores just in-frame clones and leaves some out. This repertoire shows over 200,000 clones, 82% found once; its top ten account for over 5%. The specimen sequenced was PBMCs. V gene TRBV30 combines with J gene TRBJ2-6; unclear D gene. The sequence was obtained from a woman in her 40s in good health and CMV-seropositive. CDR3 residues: CAWGPVRANVLTF. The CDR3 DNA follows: TGTGCCTGGGGTCCGGTGAGGGCCAACGTCCTGACTTTC.